Listed here are 30 T cell receptor beta chains from one sample, sequenced in a study of T cells after yellow fever vaccination. MiXCR, run by TCRdb on the 5' RACE reads, gives a single entry per CDR3 protein. This table holds about 510,000 distinct CDR3 sequences, around a fifth found once. The material sequenced was PBMCs, taken around 3 weeks after the first yellow fever vaccination. These receptors all stem from a man between 18 and 35 years old who received the YFV17D yellow fever vaccine.

CDR3 DNA sequence: TGCGCCAGCAGCCGATTGCAGGGGGCGAATGAGCAGTTCTTC. It is translated as CASSRLQGANEQFF. This chain joins TRBV5-1 and TRBJ2-1; 8 nucleotides agree with TRBD1. This CDR3 has 14 amino acids. Looked up from germline, CDR1 is SGHRS and CDR2 is YFSETQ. Trimming at V came to 4 bases and at J to 7 bases, leaving 7 bases not matched to a gene.

The chain recombines TRBV11-2 with TRBJ2-3; possible D gene TRBD1, 6 bases. The CDR3 length is 13 residues. Germline-derived CDR1 and CDR2 are SGHAT and FQNNGV. V lost 8 bases to trimming and J lost 2 bases, with 11 bases between them. This chain's CDR3 is CASETGSTDTQYF. For the CDR3, the DNA is TGTGCCAGCGAGACAGGCTCCACAGATACGCAGTATTTT.

This clonotype was found many times. V gene TRBV12-3 or TRBV12-4 combines with J gene TRBJ2-1; TRBD1 agrees at 8 bases. The J segment lost 6 bases and the V segment lost 4 bases, leaving 5 bases of the junction unmatched. This CDR3 has 14 residues. The CDR3 coding sequence is TGTGCCAGCAGTTGGGTCAGGGGGCCCAATGAGCAGTTCTTC. Translated, it gives CASSWVRGPNEQFF.

This chain uses TRBV20-1 with TRBJ2-1, with 7 bases identical to TRBD2. In germline, CDR1 is DFQATT, CDR2 SNEGSKA (reference sequence). V lost 6 bases, J lost 4 bases, and 12 bases stayed unmatched. This CDR3 comprises 15 residues. CDR3 sequence (DNA): TGCAGTGCCCCGAGGTCGCTAGCGGATTACAATGAGCAGTTCTTC. Encoded protein: CSAPRSLADYNEQFF.

This CDR3 reads CASSLVPQGGYGYTF. CDR3 DNA sequence: TGTGCCAGCAGCTTAGTGCCTCAGGGAGGGTATGGCTACACCTTC. The gene calls are TRBV7-2 and TRBJ1-2; D might be TRBD1 (5 bases). The CDR3 length is 15 residues. Germline V lookup: CDR1 SGHTA, CDR2 FQGNSA. V was clipped by 1 base and J by 5 bases, with 14 bases between them.

V gene TRBV5-5 combines with J gene TRBJ2-5; the D gene is possibly TRBD1 (6 bases). CDR3 length equals 14 residues. V dropped 0 bases and J dropped 4 bases, with 10 bases sitting between them. Germline CDR1 and CDR2: SGHKS and YYEKEE (reference sequence). Here the CDR3 reads CASSLVGAAETQYF. CDR3 in DNA: TGTGCCAGCAGCTTGGTGGGGGCCGCAGAGACCCAGTACTTC. Supplemented by reference TRBV5-5 and TRBJ2-5, the full variable domain reads DAGVTQSPTHLIKTRGQQVTLRCSPISGHKSVSWYQQVLGQGPQFIFQYYEKEERGRGNFPDRFSARQFPNYSSELNVNALLLGDSALYLCASSLVGAAETQYFGPGTRLLVL.

In nucleotides, the CDR3 is TGCAGCGTTACAAGGGATACGCAGTATTTT. Translated: CSVTRDTQYF. The V call is TRBV29-1, the J call TRBJ2-3; no clear D. This CDR3 region has 10 residues. Germline V gives CDR1 SQVTM, CDR2 ANQGSEA. The ends were cut back, 5 bases at V and 6 bases at J, with 6 bases in the middle.

The chain joins TRBV5-1 to TRBJ2-2, with D perhaps being TRBD1 or TRBD2 (5 bases each). Germline CDR1 is SGHRS and CDR2 is YFSETQ. V dropped 3 bases and J dropped 5 bases, with 20 bases sitting between them. This CDR3 is 17 amino acids long. The CDR3 sequence: CASSSEGSIVNTGELFF. Here the CDR3 DNA reads TGCGCCAGCAGCTCCGAGGGGTCTATCGTTAATACCGGGGAGCTGTTTTTT.

The chain recombines TRBV12-3 or TRBV12-4 with TRBJ2-3; TRBD1 aligns across 8 bases. V trimming: 5 bases; J trimming: 4 bases; junction bases outside the gene matches: 14. The CDR3 length is 17 residues. CDR3 protein: CASSLTTRGRGADTQYF. CDR3 nucleotide sequence: TGTGCCAGCAGTCTAACGACCAGGGGGCGCGGCGCAGATACGCAGTATTTT.

The rearrangement uses TRBV10-3 and TRBJ2-5; 8 nucleotides agree with TRBD1. Losses at the gene ends were 7 bases for V and 2 bases for J; bases not matched to a gene: 6. Germline values: CDR1 ENHRY, CDR2 SYGVKD. The CDR3 totals 14 residues. For the CDR3, the DNA is TGTGCCATCAACCACGGGACAGGACAAGAGACCCAGTACTTC. It codes for CAINHGTGQETQYF.

V usage is TRBV4-2 and J usage is TRBJ2-1; 11 bases line up with TRBD2. The germline gives CDR1 LGHNA, CDR2 YNFKEQ. CDR3 length: 15 amino acids. Trimming removed 5 bases from V and 3 bases from J; junction bases left unmatched: 3. This chain's CDR3 is CASSASGGHYNEQFF. The DNA of the CDR3 is TGTGCCAGCAGCGCTAGCGGGGGGCACTACAATGAGCAGTTCTTC.

At least ten counts were recorded for this clonotype. J is TRBJ2-3 and V is TRBV6-4; D gene ambiguous. The V and J ends lost 4 bases and 3 bases respectively, with 8 bases between them. The germline V gene encodes CDR1 MRHNA and CDR2 SNTAGT. The CDR3 sequence is 13 residues long. The CDR3 DNA reads TGTGCCAGCAGTGGGAACCCAACAGATACGCAGTATTTT. Translation: CASSGNPTDTQYF.

This clonotype was counted at least ten times. This chain links TRBV12-3 or TRBV12-4 with TRBJ1-1, with no clear D. The CDR3 is made up of 14 amino acids. Trimming took off 3 bases at V and 0 bases at J, with 8 bases between the two ends. CDR3: CASSLRQLNTEAFF. The CDR3 nucleotides are TGTGCCAGCAGTTTGAGGCAGCTGAACACTGAAGCTTTCTTT.

The genes are TRBV4-3 and TRBJ2-7; 8 positions match TRBD1. This CDR3 is built from 15 residues. V was pared by 3 bases and J by 6 bases, with 10 bases of the junction left unmatched. Germline V CDR1 and CDR2: LGHNA, YSLEER. CDR3 sequence reads: CASSHSTGVRSEQYF. The CDR3 DNA is TGCGCCAGCAGCCATTCGACAGGGGTGAGAAGCGAGCAGTACTTC.

The chain recombines TRBV7-2 with TRBJ2-2, with D possibly TRBD1 on 5 matching bases. Deletions cut 7 bases from V and 4 bases from J, with 16 bases between. CDR1 and CDR2 (germline): SGHTA, FQGNSA. The CDR3 is 15 amino acids. The chain's CDR3 is CASIQQLGRTGELFF. The CDR3 DNA reads TGTGCCAGCATCCAACAGCTGGGGCGCACCGGGGAGCTGTTTTTT.

This clonotype was seen only a few times. A much larger clone sits a single nucleotide away, making a read error possible. The J gene is TRBJ2-5, the V gene TRBV4-2, with no clear D. The CDR3 extends over 16 amino acids. Germline V lookup: CDR1 LGHNA, CDR2 YNFKEQ. Trimming shortened V by 0 bases and J by 2 bases, and 13 bases separated the two germline ends. The CDR3 sequence: CASSQDGKGGQETQYF. Written as DNA, the CDR3 is TGTGCCAGCAGCCAAGATGGAAAGGGCGGACAAGAGACCCAGTACTTC.

This chain uses TRBV3-1 with TRBJ1-2; D not resolved. Trimming stripped 1 base from V and 4 bases from J, with 10 bases between. The CDR3 consists of 14 residues. Germline CDR1 and CDR2: LGHDT and YNNKEL (reference sequence). The CDR3 protein is CASSQGPHVYGYTF. The CDR3 DNA follows: TGTGCCAGCAGCCAAGGGCCACACGTCTATGGCTACACCTTC. Full variable domain (rest looked up from reference TRBV3-1 and TRBJ1-2): DTAVSQTPKYLVTQMGNDKSIKCEQNLGHDTMYWYKQDSKKFLKIMFSYNNKELIINETVPNRFSPKSPDKAHLNLHINSLELGDSAVYFCASSQGPHVYGYTFGSGTRLTVV.

This clonotype was found once. The chain employs TRBV4-2 and TRBJ2-5, with TRBD2 as a possible D gene (6 bases). Germline CDR1 is LGHNA and CDR2 is YNFKEQ. There are 16 residues in the CDR3. Deletions cut 1 base from V and 4 bases from J, with 16 bases between. The CDR3 bases are TGTGCCAGCAGCCAAGTCGTCTTCGGGGGTAGAGAGACCCAGTACTTC. It translates to CASSQVVFGGRETQYF.

J is TRBJ1-2 and V is TRBV7-3; 9 bases are a match to TRBD1. Looked up from germline, CDR1 is SGHTA and CDR2 is FQGTGA. V was pared by 5 bases and J by 8 bases, with 12 bases of the junction left unmatched. The CDR3 sequence is 15 residues long. This chain's CDR3 is CASSQRTGAEYGYTF. DNA of the CDR3: TGTGCCAGCAGCCAAAGGACAGGGGCGGAATACGGCTACACCTTC.

V usage is TRBV12-3 or TRBV12-4 and J usage is TRBJ1-1; D is undetermined. V was pared by 6 bases and J by 4 bases, with 12 bases between. The CDR3 consists of 13 residues. CDR3 protein: CASRPLLVTEAFF. The CDR3 DNA is TGTGCCAGCAGGCCCCTCTTGGTCACTGAAGCTTTCTTT.

This clonotype was detected a few times. The chain couples TRBV5-1 to TRBJ2-7, with a weak D call TRBD2 (5 bases). Germline V gene sequence: CDR1 SGHRS, CDR2 YFSETQ. CDR3 length equals 13 residues. V shed 4 bases and J shed 3 bases, with 11 bases lying between them. CDR3 sequence: CASSIGRGYEQYF. The CDR3 nucleotides are TGCGCCAGCAGCATAGGACGGGGCTACGAGCAGTACTTC.

The V gene is TRBV11-2, the J gene TRBJ2-1; D not certain. Germline CDR1 SGHAT, CDR2 FQNNGV. The CDR3 is made up of 14 amino acids. Between the trimmed V and J ends, which lost 5 bases and 8 bases, there was a span of 16 bases. CDR3 sequence reads: CASSPTSHIYEQFF. CDR3 coding DNA: TGTGCCAGCAGCCCAACCTCCCACATCTATGAGCAGTTCTTC.

The chain couples TRBV9 to TRBJ2-3; 9 nucleotides match TRBD2. CDR1 is SGDLS and CDR2 is YYNGEE in the germline V gene. V was clipped by 0 bases and J by 4 bases; unmatched bases: 6. The CDR3 is 16 amino acids. CDR3 sequence: CASSVDASGEADTQYF. CDR3 DNA: TGTGCCAGCAGCGTAGATGCTAGCGGGGAGGCAGATACGCAGTATTTT.

This clonotype has a handful of counts. The chain recombines TRBV27 with TRBJ1-6, with D unclear. The CDR3 runs to 15 residues. Germline CDR1 reads MNHEY; CDR2 reads SMNVEV (reference sequence). Trimming shortened V by 6 bases and J by 2 bases, and 11 bases separated the two germline ends. For the CDR3, the DNA is TGTGCCAGCAGCCCCCTTCTTCCCTATAATTCACCCCTCCACTTT. Its protein product is CASSPLLPYNSPLHF.

This clonotype came up a few times. CDR3 coding DNA: TGTGCCAGCAGTTCTACGGGAGCGGACAGCTCAAATCAGCCCCAGCATTTT. It codes for CASSSTGADSSNQPQHF. V and J are TRBV12-3 or TRBV12-4 and TRBJ1-5; a possible D gene is TRBD1 (6 bases). The V and J ends lost 4 bases and 4 bases respectively, with 20 bases between them. The CDR3 has 17 amino acids.

The chain has TRBV12-3 or TRBV12-4 and TRBJ2-4; possible D gene TRBD2, 6 bases. V was pared by 5 bases and J by 7 bases, with 12 bases between. This CDR3 is 13 amino acids long. The CDR3 region has the DNA TGTGCCAGCAGTCCTCCGGGAGTGAACATTCAGTACTTC. Protein sequence: CASSPPGVNIQYF.

The chain carries TRBV11-3 and TRBJ2-1; 10 bases map to TRBD2. The CDR3 is made up of 14 amino acids. V was pared by 5 bases and J by 5 bases, with 3 bases of the junction left unmatched. Germline loops: CDR1 SGHNT, CDR2 YENEEA. CDR3 region: CASSQRGGDNEQFF. CDR3 coding DNA: TGTGCCAGCAGCCAGCGGGGGGGCGACAATGAGCAGTTCTTC.

The chain employs TRBV24-1 and TRBJ2-3, with D perhaps matching TRBD1 or TRBD2 (6 bases each). V shed 3 bases and J shed 2 bases, with 17 bases lying between them. The CDR3 runs 17 residues. Germline CDR1 reads KGHDR; CDR2 reads SFDVKD. This chain's CDR3 is CATSDPGKGGLTDTQYF. The CDR3, as DNA: TGTGCCACCAGTGATCCGGGAAAGGGGGGACTCACAGATACGCAGTATTTT.

This clonotype has ten or more counts. V is TRBV20-1 and J is TRBJ1-2; TRBD1 is a possible D gene (5 bases). V shed 5 bases and J shed 1 base, with 14 bases lying between them. Germline V lookup: CDR1 DFQATT, CDR2 SNEGSKA (reference sequence). This CDR3 has 14 residues. The DNA of the CDR3 is TGCAGTGCTCCAAGCGGGACGGTTAACTATGGCTACACCTTC. Its translation: CSAPSGTVNYGYTF.

Note on this clonotype: This sequence may be a read error, since a much larger clone differs from it by one base. V is TRBV7-2 and J is TRBJ2-1; the match to TRBD2 covers 10 bases. The CDR3 totals 15 residues. Trimming cost V 7 bases and J 7 bases; bases outside gene matches: 10. Germline loops: CDR1 SGHTA, CDR2 FQGNSA. CDR3 sequence: CASILGLAGVNEQFF. For the CDR3, the DNA is TGTGCCAGCATCTTGGGGCTAGCGGGGGTTAATGAGCAGTTCTTC.